This is a list of T cell receptor beta chains from one sample in a study of blood T cell repertoires in COVID-19. Profiled with immunoSEQ multiplex PCR; TCRdb holds only in-frame clones, not every one. The sample includes approximately 460,000 clones, about 88% of them seen just once. Material: peripheral blood. The receptor set was obtained from a man aged 18-30 years with COVID-19, enrolled during active disease. CDR3s include the opening cysteine and the closing phenylalanine or tryptophan. A D gene is named only where the DNA matches it firmly. Size is stated for part of the rows, as once, few or many counts, or as a class when the clone is expanded.

j_call v_call clone_size d_call cdr3_nt cdr3_aa
TRBJ2-2 TRBV18 . . TGTGCCAGCTCACAGAGGAAGGTCGGGGAGCTGTTTTTT CASSQRKVGELFF
TRBJ2-2 TRBV29-1 . . TGCAGCGCCAGTACACTATACACCGGGGAGCTGTTTTTT CSASTLYTGELFF
TRBJ2-7 TRBV27 few TRBD2 TGTGCCAGCAGACCCAACGGGGTAGCGGGAGCTTACGAGCAGTACTTC CASRPNGVAGAYEQYF
TRBJ1-2 TRBV3-1/TRBV3-2 . . TGTGCCAGCAGCCAAGTAGGGGATGGCTACACCTTC CASSQVGDGYTF
TRBJ2-3 TRBV7-9 . . TGTGCCAGCAGCTTAGAGACTAGGATAGATACGCAGTATTTT CASSLETRIDTQYF
TRBJ2-4 TRBV7-2 . TRBD1 TGTGCCAGCAGCTTCGAGGGGGCCAACATTCAGTACTTC CASSFEGANIQYF
TRBJ1-5 TRBV6-5 . . TGTGCCAGCAGCTCTTATAGCAATCAGCCCCAGCATTTT CASSSYSNQPQHF
TRBJ1-1 TRBV7-8 . TRBD1 TGTGCCAGCAGCCCCTGGACAGGGATGTCCACTGAAGCTTTCTTT CASSPWTGMSTEAFF
TRBJ1-5 TRBV5-1 . TRBD1 TGCGCCAGCAGCCCCGGACAGGGAGTGGAGCCCCAGCATTTT CASSPGQGVEPQHF
TRBJ2-1 TRBV6-5 once TRBD2 TGTGCCAGCAAGGCTAGCGGTTACAATGAGCAGTTCTTC CASKASGYNEQFF
TRBJ1-2 TRBV5-6 few . TGTGCCAGCAGCGAGACAGGTACCGATGGCTACACCTTC CASSETGTDGYTF
TRBJ1-5 TRBV15 . . TGTGCCACCAGCAGAGAGGTATCGGATCAGCCCCAGCATTTT CATSREVSDQPQHF
TRBJ2-7 TRBV11-3 once . TGTGCCAGCAGCTTAGGGGCCAATAACGAGCAGTACTTC CASSLGANNEQYF
TRBJ2-1 TRBV7-9 . TRBD2 TGTGCCAGCAGCACGGTAGCGGGAGGCAACAATGAGCAGTTCTTC CASSTVAGGNNEQFF
TRBJ2-3 TRBV6-4 few . TGTGCCAGCAGTCCGACCGGGGGAGTTGGTGCAGATACGCAGTATTTT CASSPTGGVGADTQYF
TRBJ2-7 TRBV6-5 few . TGTGCCAGCCGGATCCCGGGGGAGGAGCAGTACTTC CASRIPGEEQYF
TRBJ1-4 TRBV10-1 . TRBD1 TGCGCCAGCAGTGCAGGGGGAACTAATGAAAAACTGTTTTTT CASSAGGTNEKLFF
TRBJ2-3 TRBV19 many TRBD2 TGTGCCAGTAACTTAGCTAGCGGGGGGGTGGATACGCAGTATTTT CASNLASGGVDTQYF
TRBJ1-2 TRBV4-1 . . TGCGCCAGCAGCCAAGATCGGGGCAGGGGAGGGTTGGGCTATGGCTACACCTTC CASSQDRGRGGLGYGYTF
TRBJ1-5 TRBV7-8 . TRBD1 TGTGCCAGCAGCTTATTTCCCCAGGGGGCGGGACAGCCCCAGCATTTT CASSLFPQGAGQPQHF
TRBJ2-3 TRBV19 . TRBD1 TGTGCCAGTAGTACATGGACAGGGGCCGCAGATACGCAGTATTTT CASSTWTGAADTQYF
TRBJ1-4 TRBV29-1 . . TGCAGCGCTACCACTGCTTCAACTAATGAAAAACTGTTTTTT CSATTASTNEKLFF
TRBJ2-1 TRBV7-9 . . TGTGCCAGCAGCGAGGAGGCAATTAAGAATGAGCAGTTCTTC CASSEEAIKNEQFF
TRBJ1-6 TRBV7-3 once . TGTGCCAGCAGCTTATGGACAGATTCACCCCTCCACTTT CASSLWTDSPLHF
TRBJ1-5 TRBV10-2 many . TGCGCCAGCAGTGATGTCACAGGCAATCAGCCCCAGCATTTT CASSDVTGNQPQHF
TRBJ2-7 TRBV2 . . TGTGCCAGCAAGGAGGGACAGTTTCGCTACGAGCAGTACTTC CASKEGQFRYEQYF
TRBJ2-1 TRBV11-3 . TRBD2 TGTGCCAGCAGCTTACGTAGCGGGAGTATGGATGAGCAGTTCTTC CASSLRSGSMDEQFF
TRBJ2-5 TRBV5-1 . . TGCGCCAGCAGCTGGGGATGGGGGGACCAAGAGACCCAGTACTTC CASSWGWGDQETQYF
TRBJ2-7 TRBV6-1 . TRBD1 TGTGCCAGCAGTGAAGCTTGGGGACAGGGCCACGAGCAGTACTTC CASSEAWGQGHEQYF
TRBJ2-5 TRBV7-2 . TRBD1 TGTGCCAGCAGCGGGACAGGTCAAGAGACCCAGTACTTC CASSGTGQETQYF
TRBJ1-6 TRBV5-4 . . TGTGCCAGCAGCTTGGTTATTAGAGGACATTATTCACCCCTCCACTTT CASSLVIRGHYSPLHF
TRBJ2-1 TRBV27 . . TGTGCCAGCAGTTTTGCGGGGAGCTCCTACAATGAGCAGTTCTTC CASSFAGSSYNEQFF
TRBJ1-6 TRBV4-1 . . TGCGCCAGCAGCCACGACAGCGACGGTAATTCACCCCTCCACTTT CASSHDSDGNSPLHF
TRBJ2-3 TRBV7-9 . TRBD2 TGTGCCAGCAGCTTAGCGTCTAGCGGGGGCACAGATACGCAGTATTTT CASSLASSGGTDTQYF
TRBJ1-1 TRBV3-1/TRBV3-2 . . TGTGCCAGCACATTGGGAGGGGGGAACACTGAAGCTTTCTTT CASTLGGGNTEAFF
TRBJ2-7 TRBV5-1 once TRBD2 TGCGCCAGCAGATACACGCTAGCGGGAACCTACGAGCAGTACTTC CASRYTLAGTYEQYF
TRBJ2-7 TRBV7-8 . . TGTGCCAGCAGCCCCAGGGCCAGTATCTCCTACGAGCAGTACTTC CASSPRASISYEQYF
TRBJ2-1 TRBV12-3/TRBV12-4 . . TGTGCCAGCAGTTTAGGTCCGCGCCCCGGGCAGTTCTTC CASSLGPRPGQFF
TRBJ2-1 TRBV14 few TRBD2 TGTGCCAGCAGCCAAGACATTAGCGGGCTCTACAATGAGCAGTTCTTC CASSQDISGLYNEQFF
TRBJ1-2 TRBV10-3 . . TGTGCCATCAGTGAGTCGACGGAGAGCTATGGCTACACCTTC CAISESTESYGYTF
TRBJ1-6 TRBV9 few . TGTGCCAGCAGCGTGACAGCAGTTAATTCACCCCTCCACTTT CASSVTAVNSPLHF
TRBJ2-3 TRBV24-1 . . TGTGCCACCAGTGATTTTGGGGAGTGGAGAAGCACAGATACGCAGTATTTT CATSDFGEWRSTDTQYF
TRBJ2-1 TRBV3-1/TRBV3-2 . TRBD2 TGTGCCAGCAGCCAAGATCTATTGGCGGGAGTACGGAATGAGCAGTTCTTC CASSQDLLAGVRNEQFF
TRBJ2-3 TRBV5-1 . TRBD2 TGCGCCAGCAGCTTGGTTCTTGCGGGGGCAGATACGCAGTATTTT CASSLVLAGADTQYF
TRBJ1-1 TRBV19 once . TGTGCCAGTAGTCTCGAGTGGGACATGAACACTGAAGCTTTCTTT CASSLEWDMNTEAFF
TRBJ2-5 TRBV9 few TRBD1 TGTGCCAGCAGCACAACCGGGACAGGGGAGACCCAGTACTTC CASSTTGTGETQYF
TRBJ2-7 TRBV5-6 . TRBD1 TGTGCCAGCAGCACCCGGGACAGGGCTGACGAGCAGTACTTC CASSTRDRADEQYF
TRBJ1-3 TRBV7-9 few TRBD1 TGTGCCAGCAGCACGGGACAGTCAAACTCTGGAAACACCATATATTTT CASSTGQSNSGNTIYF
TRBJ2-5 TRBV24-1 . TRBD1 TGTGCCACCAGTGACCGGGACAGCTCCTATAAAGAGACCCAGTACTTC CATSDRDSSYKETQYF
TRBJ2-2 TRBV9 . . TGTGCCAGCAGCGTCCAGGGGGGCCTGAACACCGGGGAGCTGTTTTTT CASSVQGGLNTGELFF
TRBJ1-4 TRBV7-9 . TRBD1 TGTGCCAGCAGCTGGACAGGGACTAATGAAAAACTGTTTTTT CASSWTGTNEKLFF
TRBJ1-5 TRBV6-2/TRBV6-3 . . TGTGCCAGCAGTTTCAGACAGTATAGCAATCAGCCCCAGCATTTT CASSFRQYSNQPQHF
TRBJ1-4 TRBV12-5 . TRBD1 TGTGCTAGTGGTTTGGTCCGGACAGGGCTCCAACTCCAAAATGAAAAACTGTTTTTT CASGLVRTGLQLQNEKLFF
TRBJ2-3 TRBV27 . . TGTGCCAGCAGTCGGGTACTAGCCCGAGATACGCAGTATTTT CASSRVLARDTQYF
TRBJ1-2 TRBV30 . . TGTGCCTGGAGTTTGCAGGTGAACTATGGCTACACCTTC CAWSLQVNYGYTF
TRBJ2-7 TRBV27 . TRBD1 TGTGCCAGCAGTGCAGGGACAGTGCTTTACGAGCAGTACTTC CASSAGTVLYEQYF